The clone carrying this T cell receptor (beta chain) was counted only a few times. Antigen: not known. This sample is part of a study of early T cells in non-severe SARS-CoV-2 infection. In the study overall: Sequencing was performed on bulk RNA from unsorted whole blood, leaving chains unpaired.

CDR1 SGHDN and CDR2 FVKESK come from the germline V gene. Germline trimming cut 2 bases from V and 6 bases from J; bases unmatched to any gene: 7. The CDR3 totals 15 residues. Study results and caveats: VDJdb-based annotation leaned toward anti-spike CD8 responses and missed private and CD4 specificities.

Each CDR3 protein gets one entry after TCRdb re-called the 5' RACE reads with MiXCR. The sample lists 42,000 or so distinct CDR3 sequences, approximately 5.9% occurring once. The receptor comes from an adult who was a healthcare worker with PCR-confirmed SARS-CoV-2 infection or an uninfected control (not recorded which). This chain uses TRBV14 with TRBJ2-7, with 10 bases matching TRBD1. The specimen comprised whole blood, sampled at baseline. The CDR3 coding sequence is TGTGCCAGCAGCCAACATCTGACAGGGGGCTCCGAGCAGTACTTC. Its protein product is CASSQHLTGGSEQYF. Together with reference TRBV14 and TRBJ2-7, the CDR3 gives the full variable domain: EAGVTQFPSHSVIEKGQTVTLRCDPISGHDNLYWYRRVMGKEIKFLLHFVKESKQDESGMPNNRFLAERTGGTYSTLKVQPAELEDSGVYFCASSQHLTGGSEQYFGPGTRLTVT.